The 25 T cell receptor beta chains below all came from one sample that was sequenced in a study of T cell repertoires in cytomegalovirus infection. TCRdb fed the reads into MiXCR, producing one record per CDR3 protein. The sample lists 200,000 to 300,000 distinct CDR3 sequences, 9.1% occurring once. Sequences were obtained from PBMCs. All receptors come from a human donor in good health (CMV status not recorded). Some clones in this sample may be carry-over from other donors' samples.

The chain is built from TRBV7-9 and TRBJ1-1; D is perhaps TRBD1 (6 bases). The germline CDR1 and CDR2 sequences are SEHNR and FQNEAQ (reference sequence). Trimming removed 5 bases at V and 6 bases at J, with 13 bases between. The CDR3 length is 13 residues. The CDR3 bases are TGTGCCAGCAGCGGGACCGGGGGCCCTGAAGCTTTCTTT. Protein product: CASSGTGGPEAFF.

This clonotype was seen ten or more times. The chain couples TRBV7-2 to TRBJ1-5, with D unclear. V was pared by 5 bases and J by 4 bases, with 12 bases between. Germline values: CDR1 SGHTA, CDR2 FQGNSA. This CDR3 region has 14 residues. Here the CDR3 reads CASSASFGNQPQHF. CDR3 DNA: TGTGCCAGCAGCGCCTCTTTCGGGAATCAGCCCCAGCATTTT.

This clonotype was recorded at least ten times. The chain combines TRBV7-2 with TRBJ1-2, with a tentative D call TRBD1 (5 bases). V lost 3 bases, J lost 1 base, and 12 bases lay in between. The CDR3 is 15 amino acids. The germline V gene has CDR1 SGHTA and CDR2 FQGNSA. The CDR3 protein is CASSLQTDLNYGYTF. CDR3 DNA: TGTGCCAGCAGCTTGCAGACAGACCTTAACTATGGCTACACCTTC.

Only a few counts were recorded for this clonotype. The chain couples TRBV19 to TRBJ1-5, with D possibly being TRBD1 (6 bases). The V gene's germline CDR1 is LNHDA and CDR2 SQIVND (reference sequence). The V and J ends lost 6 bases and 1 base respectively, with 16 bases between them. The CDR3 consists of 16 residues. Here the CDR3 reads CASSAGGGRSNQPQHF. The CDR3 DNA sequence: TGTGCCAGTAGCGCCGGGGGGGGCCGGAGCAATCAGCCCCAGCATTTT.

This clonotype was detected a few times. The chain carries TRBV20-1 and TRBJ1-6, with TRBD1 matching over 7 bases. Germline V gives CDR1 DFQATT, CDR2 SNEGSKA (reference sequence). The CDR3 has 14 residues. The CDR3 DNA reads TGCGGATTTAGTTTGGGCAGGGGGAATTCACCCCTCCACTTT. Translating it yields CGFSLGRGNSPLHF.

This clonotype was recorded at least ten times. The chain employs TRBV5-6 and TRBJ1-5, with D perhaps matching TRBD1 (6 bases). Trimming removed 5 bases from V and 7 bases from J, with 13 bases in between. Germline CDR1 and CDR2: SGHDT and YYEEEE. This CDR3 comprises 13 residues. Here the CDR3 DNA reads TGTGCCAGCAGTCTGACTAGGGGGCAGCCCCAGCATTTT. Translating it yields CASSLTRGQPQHF. Full variable domain (remainder filled in from reference TRBV5-6 and TRBJ1-5): DAGVTQSPTHLIKTRGQQVTLRCSPKSGHDTVSWYQQALGQGPQFIFQYYEEEERQRGNFPDRFSGHQFPNYSSELNVNALLLGDSALYLCASSLTRGQPQHFGDGTRLSIL.

This clonotype was seen a few times. The chain couples TRBV12-3 or TRBV12-4 to TRBJ1-5; no firm D call. This CDR3 has 12 amino acids. Trimming shortened V by 8 bases and J by 5 bases, and 10 bases separated the two germline ends. CDR3 residues: CASGSVDQPQHF. The CDR3 DNA is TGTGCCAGCGGCTCCGTAGATCAGCCCCAGCATTTT.

The V and J genes are TRBV5-5 and TRBJ2-1, with D perhaps assigned TRBD1 or TRBD2 (5 bases each). The germline V and J ends were trimmed by 2 bases and 0 bases, with 9 bases remaining between them. The CDR3 has 15 residues. Germline V gene data show CDR1 as SGHKS and CDR2 as YYEKEE (reference sequence). CDR3 protein: CASSFEGNSYNEQFF. The CDR3 coding sequence is TGTGCCAGCAGCTTTGAGGGGAACTCCTACAATGAGCAGTTCTTC. Full variable domain (rest looked up from reference TRBV5-5 and TRBJ2-1): DAGVTQSPTHLIKTRGQQVTLRCSPISGHKSVSWYQQVLGQGPQFIFQYYEKEERGRGNFPDRFSARQFPNYSSELNVNALLLGDSALYLCASSFEGNSYNEQFFGPGTRLTVL.

At least ten counts were recorded for this clonotype. The chain recombines TRBV20-1 with TRBJ2-7, with TRBD1 identical over 9 bases. Germline-derived CDR1 and CDR2 are DFQATT and SNEGSKA (reference sequence). Trimming at V came to 5 bases and at J to 5 bases, leaving 7 bases not matched to a gene. CDR3 size: 13 residues. Here the CDR3 reads CSAWPGQGHEQYF. DNA for the CDR3: TGCAGTGCTTGGCCGGGACAGGGCCACGAGCAGTACTTC.

This clonotype has at least ten counts. This chain joins TRBV6-2 or TRBV6-3 and TRBJ2-7; D gene unclear. The CDR3 consists of 13 residues. The V and J ends lost 5 bases and 0 bases respectively, with 8 bases between them. Germline loops: CDR1 MNHEY, CDR2 SVGEGT. The CDR3 DNA sequence: TGTGCCAGCAGTCACCACCACTCCTACGAGCAGTACTTC. It codes for CASSHHHSYEQYF.

This clonotype was recorded many times. The CDR3 region has the DNA TGTGCCAGCTCACCACAGGGAACCGAGCAGTACTTC. It codes for CASSPQGTEQYF. The V and J genes are TRBV18 and TRBJ2-7, with D uncertain. Germline V gene data show CDR1 as KGHSH and CDR2 as LQKENI. CDR3 length: 12 residues. Between the trimmed V and J ends, which lost 1 base and 6 bases, there was a span of 7 bases.

This clonotype was seen repeatedly, ten times or more. The V and J genes are TRBV4-3 and TRBJ2-3; perhaps TRBD2 as D (6 bases). From germline, CDR1 is LGHNA and CDR2 YSLEER. The CDR3 sequence is 16 residues long. The ends were cut back, 1 base at V and 6 bases at J, with 17 bases in the middle. CDR3 sequence (DNA): TGCGCCAGCAGCCAAGGGGGAGGAGGAACTACGGATACGCAGTATTTT. Amino acids: CASSQGGGGTTDTQYF.

This chain joins TRBV18 and TRBJ2-7; D is unresolved. Trimming pared 1 base from V and 5 bases from J, leaving 6 bases between. The germline gives CDR1 KGHSH, CDR2 LQKENI. The CDR3 is 12 residues long. CDR3 in amino acids: CASSPQGNEQYF. DNA for the CDR3: TGTGCCAGCTCACCACAGGGCAACGAGCAGTACTTC.

This clonotype was seen at least ten times. The rearrangement uses TRBV6-2 or TRBV6-3 and TRBJ1-2; D perhaps matches TRBD1 (5 bases). CDR1 and CDR2 from the germline V gene are MNHEY and SVGEGT. Trimming cost V 3 bases and J 3 bases, with 14 bases left between them. CDR3 length equals 15 residues. CDR3 bases: TGTGCCAGCAGTTATAACGACCAGGGATACTATGGCTACACCTTC. Its translation is CASSYNDQGYYGYTF.

Ten or more counts support this clonotype. This chain connects TRBV14 to TRBJ2-7; perhaps TRBD2 as D (6 bases). V lost 1 base and J 6 bases, leaving 10 bases between the germline ends. CDR1 and CDR2 from the germline V gene are SGHDN and FVKESK. The CDR3 is 13 amino acids. CDR3 region: CASSQVPGGEQYF. As DNA, the CDR3 is TGTGCCAGCAGCCAAGTGCCCGGGGGCGAGCAGTACTTC.

This clonotype was counted at least ten times. V and J are TRBV4-2 and TRBJ1-2; maybe TRBD1 (5 bases). This CDR3 contains 19 residues. The germline V gene has CDR1 LGHNA and CDR2 YNFKEQ. V lost 0 bases and J lost 0, with 20 bases in between. CDR3 sequence: CASSQDRGTQFLTNYGYTF. CDR3 coding DNA: TGTGCCAGCAGCCAAGATCGGGGGACTCAGTTTCTTACTAACTATGGCTACACCTTC.

The J gene is TRBJ1-2, the V gene TRBV28, with 7 nucleotides matching TRBD1. Germline CDR1 and CDR2: MDHEN and SYDVKM. This CDR3 contains 11 residues. Trimming removed 5 bases from V and 7 bases from J; junction bases left unmatched: 1. CDR3 residues: CASSTGVGYTF. CDR3 in DNA: TGTGCCAGCAGTACAGGGGTTGGCTACACCTTC.

This clonotype was seen a handful of times. The chain uses TRBV6-2 or TRBV6-3 and TRBJ2-7; D gene unclear. This CDR3 has 14 residues. V was pared by 1 base and J by 3 bases, with 10 bases between. The germline V gene has CDR1 MNHEY and CDR2 SVGEGT. Here the CDR3 reads CASSYYGVDYEQYF. CDR3 nucleotides: TGTGCCAGCAGTTACTACGGAGTAGACTACGAGCAGTACTTC.

This chain joins TRBV18 and TRBJ2-7; 10 positions agree with TRBD1. From germline, CDR1 is KGHSH and CDR2 LQKENI. The CDR3 is 21 amino acids. V gave up 4 bases and J gave up 0 bases; unmatched junction bases: 21. Here the CDR3 reads CASSLGTGVGLAVPSSYEQYF. The CDR3 region has the DNA TGTGCCAGCTCACTTGGGACAGGGGTCGGTCTAGCGGTTCCATCCTCCTACGAGCAGTACTTC. Filled out from reference TRBV18 and TRBJ2-7, the complete variable domain reads NAGVMQNPRHLVRRRGQEARLRCSPMKGHSHVYWYRQLPEEGLKFMVYLQKENIIDESGMPKERFSAEFPKEGPSILRIQQVVRGDSAAYFCASSLGTGVGLAVPSSYEQYFGPGTRLTVT.

This clonotype showed up many times. The genes are TRBV7-2 and TRBJ2-1, with D maybe TRBD2 (6 bases). This CDR3 has 15 residues. The V end lost 6 bases, the J end lost 3 bases, and 15 bases lay between the germline ends. CDR1 and CDR2 from the germline V gene are SGHTA and FQGNSA. CDR3 in amino acids: CASSSGTQVYNEQFF. CDR3 nucleotides: TGTGCCAGCAGTTCCGGGACTCAAGTCTACAATGAGCAGTTCTTC.

This clonotype was seen at least ten times. The CDR3 coding sequence is TGTGCCAGCAGCCTGCGCGGCAGGGAGGGCGAGCAGTACTTC. This codes for CASSLRGREGEQYF. The V gene is TRBV7-3, the J gene TRBJ2-7; 7 nucleotides align to TRBD2. With 5 bases clipped from V and 6 bases from J, the junction kept 10 bases outside the gene matches. The CDR3 sequence is 14 residues long. Germline CDR1 reads SGHTA; CDR2 reads FQGTGA.

The V call is TRBV7-2, the J call TRBJ1-3; D is perhaps TRBD1 (5 bases). The germline V and J ends were trimmed by 5 bases and 2 bases, with 7 bases remaining between them. The CDR3 is 13 amino acids. The germline CDR1 and CDR2 sequences are SGHTA and FQGNSA. CDR3 bases: TGTGCCAGCAGCCCGGGGGCTGGAAACACCATATATTTT. Encoded protein: CASSPGAGNTIYF.

The chain joins TRBV28 to TRBJ2-5; TRBD1 agrees at 9 bases. Trimming removed 4 bases from V and 5 bases from J; junction bases left unmatched: 8. CDR3 length equals 15 residues. Germline-derived CDR1 and CDR2 are MDHEN and SYDVKM. CDR3 loop: CASSSNRGRSETQYF. Here the CDR3 DNA reads TGTGCCAGCAGTTCCAACAGGGGGCGCTCGGAGACCCAGTACTTC.

This clonotype is a singleton in its sample. The chain combines TRBV29-1 with TRBJ1-2; D remains ambiguous. There are 12 residues in the CDR3. The ends were cut back, 3 bases at V and 8 bases at J, with 13 bases in the middle. Germline assignment: CDR1 SQVTM and CDR2 ANQGSEA. The DNA for the CDR3 is TGCAGCGTTGAGGGGATCCCGGGAGGCTACACCTTC. It codes for CSVEGIPGGYTF. The complete variable domain, with remaining parts taken from reference TRBV29-1 and TRBJ1-2, reads SAVISQKPSRDICQRGTSLTIQCQVDSQVTMMFWYRQQPGQSLTLIATANQGSEATYESGFVIDKFPISRPNLTFSTLTVSNMSPEDSSIYLCSVEGIPGGYTFGSGTRLTVV.

This sequence joins TRBV20-1 and TRBJ2-7, with 11 positions matching TRBD2. With V trimmed by 8 bases and J by 4 bases, 16 bases remained unmatched. The germline gives CDR1 DFQATT, CDR2 SNEGSKA (reference sequence). This CDR3 is built from 16 residues. Written as DNA, the CDR3 is TGCAGTCATACTAGCGGGAGCCCTCCGCACATTTACGAGCAGTACTTC. It codes for CSHTSGSPPHIYEQYF.